Listed below are T cell receptor beta chains from one sample, sequenced in a study of T cells in Graves' hyperthyroidism and ophthalmopathy. MiXCR, run by TCRdb on the multiplex PCR reads, gives a single entry per CDR3 protein. This table holds about 580,000 distinct CDR3 sequences, about half found once. Material: peripheral blood or thyroid tissue (not recorded which). The receptors were gathered from a woman aged 18-29 years with Graves' hyperthyroidism. CDR3s include the opening cysteine and the closing phenylalanine or tryptophan. D genes are given only for firm matches. Size tells how often a clone was seen (once, few, many) or the class of an expanded clone, and some rows leave it out.

clone size: NA; CDR3 length: 15; D gene: NA; J gene: TRBJ2-7; V gene: TRBV7-9; CDR3 DNA: TGTGCCAGCAGCCCGAAAGGGGGGAGGGACTACGAGCAGTACTTC; CDR3 protein: CASSPKGGRDYEQYF
clone size: few; CDR3 length: 12; D gene: NA; J gene: TRBJ1-1; V gene: TRBV10-1; CDR3 DNA: TGCGCCAGCAGGCCCGGGCGGTATCAAGCTTTCTTT; CDR3 protein: CASRPGRYQAFF
clone size: many; CDR3 length: 14; D gene: NA; J gene: TRBJ1-1; V gene: TRBV20-1; CDR3 DNA: TGCAGTGCTTATGATGGGAGACGGAACACTGAAGCTTTCTTT; CDR3 protein: CSAYDGRRNTEAFF
clone size: many; CDR3 length: 12; D gene: TRBD1; J gene: TRBJ1-2; V gene: TRBV29-1; CDR3 DNA: TGCAGCGTTCGGGCAGGGGGCCTTCGCTACACCTTC; CDR3 protein: CSVRAGGLRYTF
clone size: many; CDR3 length: 13; D gene: NA; J gene: TRBJ2-7; V gene: TRBV15; CDR3 DNA: TGTGCCACCAGCGGGTTGGTCTCCTACGAGCAGTACTTC; CDR3 protein: CATSGLVSYEQYF
clone size: many; CDR3 length: 13; D gene: NA; J gene: TRBJ1-5; V gene: TRBV3-1; CDR3 DNA: TGTGCCAGCAGCCAAGGGGACCAAGGGCCCCAGCATTTT; CDR3 protein: CASSQGDQGPQHF
clone size: once; CDR3 length: 17; D gene: TRBD1; J gene: TRBJ1-5; V gene: TRBV2; CDR3 DNA: TGTGCCAGCAGTTTCACCTCGACAGGGGCGGTTGATCAGCCCCAGCATTTT; CDR3 protein: CASSFTSTGAVDQPQHF
clone size: many; CDR3 length: 15; D gene: TRBD1; J gene: TRBJ1-1; V gene: TRBV2; CDR3 DNA: TGTGCCAGCAGAAGGGACAGGGCTCCGAACACTGAAGCTTTCTTT; CDR3 protein: CASRRDRAPNTEAFF
clone size: many; CDR3 length: 14; D gene: NA; J gene: TRBJ2-5; V gene: TRBV9; CDR3 DNA: TGTGCCAGCAGCGTCAGGGGAGTCCAAGAGACCCAGTACTTC; CDR3 protein: CASSVRGVQETQYF
clone size: NA; CDR3 length: 15; D gene: NA; J gene: TRBJ2-5; V gene: TRBV3-1; CDR3 DNA: TGTGCCAGCAGCCAAGGGTCGGAAGCCGGGGAGACCCAGTACTTC; CDR3 protein: CASSQGSEAGETQYF
clone size: few; CDR3 length: 13; D gene: NA; J gene: TRBJ1-1; V gene: TRBV7-9; CDR3 DNA: TGTGCCAGCAGCCAAGAGAAGAACACTGAAGCTTTCTTT; CDR3 protein: CASSQEKNTEAFF
clone size: many; CDR3 length: 14; D gene: NA; J gene: TRBJ1-1; V gene: TRBV5-1; CDR3 DNA: TGCGCCAGCAGCCACGATGGGACGAACACTGAAGCTTTCTTT; CDR3 protein: CASSHDGTNTEAFF
clone size: NA; CDR3 length: 15; D gene: NA; J gene: TRBJ2-7; V gene: TRBV10-3; CDR3 DNA: TGTGCCATCAGCCGAGCGGGTCGCGGGTCCTACGAGCAGTACTTC; CDR3 protein: CAISRAGRGSYEQYF
clone size: NA; CDR3 length: 14; D gene: NA; J gene: TRBJ2-7; V gene: TRBV2; CDR3 DNA: TGTGCCAGCAGTGAAGCGCCGGGTTTGGACGAGCAGTACTTC; CDR3 protein: CASSEAPGLDEQYF
clone size: many; CDR3 length: 13; D gene: NA; J gene: TRBJ1-1; V gene: TRBV7-9; CDR3 DNA: TGTGCCAGCAGCCCCGGCGGTAACACTGAAGCTTTCTTT; CDR3 protein: CASSPGGNTEAFF
clone size: few; CDR3 length: 18; D gene: TRBD1; J gene: TRBJ2-2; V gene: TRBV7-3; CDR3 DNA: TGTGCCAGCAGCCCATTTTACATCAGGGGGCCGAACACCGGGGAGCTGTTTTTT; CDR3 protein: CASSPFYIRGPNTGELFF
clone size: many; CDR3 length: 18; D gene: NA; J gene: TRBJ1-1; V gene: TRBV9; CDR3 DNA: TGTGCCAGCAGCGTAGCGTTCGGGGCTTATGACGGCAACACTGAAGCTTTCTTT; CDR3 protein: CASSVAFGAYDGNTEAFF
clone size: once; CDR3 length: 18; D gene: TRBD1; J gene: TRBJ1-5; V gene: TRBV24-1; CDR3 DNA: TGTGCCACCAGTGATTTAGGGGGACAGGGGGTAAACAATGAGCCCCAGCATTTT; CDR3 protein: CATSDLGGQGVNNEPQHF
clone size: NA; CDR3 length: 13; D gene: NA; J gene: TRBJ1-2; V gene: TRBV5-1; CDR3 DNA: TGCGCCAGCAGCCGGGACACGCAGGATGGCTACACCTTC; CDR3 protein: CASSRDTQDGYTF
clone size: NA; CDR3 length: 16; D gene: TRBD2; J gene: TRBJ2-2; V gene: TRBV7-8; CDR3 DNA: TGTGCCAGCAGCCGTGGACTACCGGGAGGAGGCGGGGAGCTGTTTTTT; CDR3 protein: CASSRGLPGGGGELFF
clone size: NA; CDR3 length: 13; D gene: NA; J gene: TRBJ2-3; V gene: TRBV2; CDR3 DNA: TGTGCCAGCAGTGAAGAACGGGCAGATACGCAGTATTTT; CDR3 protein: CASSEERADTQYF
clone size: many; CDR3 length: 19; D gene: TRBD2; J gene: TRBJ2-5; V gene: TRBV7-8; CDR3 DNA: TGTGCCAGCAGCCTAGGGACTAGCGGGAGGGCCAGGGGAGGAAAGACCCAGTACTTC; CDR3 protein: CASSLGTSGRARGGKTQYF
clone size: NA; CDR3 length: 15; D gene: TRBD2; J gene: TRBJ2-1; V gene: TRBV7-9; CDR3 DNA: TGTGCCAGCAGCCAAGCGGGAGGGCCGGTCAATGAGCAGTTCTTC; CDR3 protein: CASSQAGGPVNEQFF
clone size: many; CDR3 length: 12; D gene: NA; J gene: TRBJ1-1; V gene: TRBV24-1; CDR3 DNA: TGTGCCACCAGTGAAGGGCAGGGTGAAGCTTTCTTT; CDR3 protein: CATSEGQGEAFF
clone size: many; CDR3 length: 15; D gene: TRBD1; J gene: TRBJ1-4; V gene: TRBV7-6; CDR3 DNA: TGTGCCAGCAGCCCACCGGGACAGGGTCTCGTAAAACTGTTTTTT; CDR3 protein: CASSPPGQGLVKLFF
clone size: many; CDR3 length: 14; D gene: TRBD1; J gene: TRBJ1-6; V gene: TRBV19; CDR3 DNA: TGTGCCAGTAGTGAACGGGACAGTAATTCACCCCTCCACTTT; CDR3 protein: CASSERDSNSPLHF
clone size: NA; CDR3 length: 19; D gene: NA; J gene: TRBJ2-7; V gene: TRBV14; CDR3 DNA: TGTGCCAGCAGCCAAGAAGGTCGACGGGGCAGGCCGTGGCCCGACGAGCAGTACTTC; CDR3 protein: CASSQEGRRGRPWPDEQYF
clone size: NA; CDR3 length: 15; D gene: NA; J gene: TRBJ1-5; V gene: TRBV5-1; CDR3 DNA: TGCGCCAGCAGCTTGGCCGGGTTCAATAATCAGCCCCAGCATTTT; CDR3 protein: CASSLAGFNNQPQHF
clone size: many; CDR3 length: 15; D gene: NA; J gene: TRBJ1-5; V gene: TRBV6-5; CDR3 DNA: TGTGCCAGCACCTGGGGCGAGGGTCCTAATCAGCCCCAGCATTTT; CDR3 protein: CASTWGEGPNQPQHF
clone size: many; CDR3 length: 12; D gene: TRBD1; J gene: TRBJ1-1; V gene: TRBV5-8; CDR3 DNA: TGTGCCAGCAGCGACCGGGACAGGGAGGCTTTCTTT; CDR3 protein: CASSDRDREAFF
clone size: many; CDR3 length: 16; D gene: NA; J gene: TRBJ2-2; V gene: TRBV7-7; CDR3 DNA: TGTGCTAGCAGCTTAACGGACAGAGCCGACACCGGGGAGCTGTTTTTT; CDR3 protein: CASSLTDRADTGELFF
clone size: NA; CDR3 length: 13; D gene: NA; J gene: TRBJ2-4; V gene: TRBV2; CDR3 DNA: TGTGCCAGCAGACAGTTAGCCAAAAACATTCAGTACTTC; CDR3 protein: CASRQLAKNIQYF
clone size: many; CDR3 length: 13; D gene: NA; J gene: TRBJ1-1; V gene: TRBV20-1; CDR3 DNA: TGCAGTGCGCCCCTGTCGGGGGGGGCTGAAGCTTTCTTT; CDR3 protein: CSAPLSGGAEAFF
clone size: NA; CDR3 length: 14; D gene: NA; J gene: TRBJ2-5; V gene: TRBV7-2; CDR3 DNA: TGTGCCAGCAGTGCTCTAGACGGGACCAGGACCCAGTACTTC; CDR3 protein: CASSALDGTRTQYF
clone size: NA; CDR3 length: 15; D gene: TRBD2; J gene: TRBJ2-1; V gene: TRBV3-1; CDR3 DNA: TGTGCCAGCAGCCAAGGGGACTACTCCTACAATGAGCAGTTCTTC; CDR3 protein: CASSQGDYSYNEQFF
clone size: many; CDR3 length: 14; D gene: NA; J gene: TRBJ2-7; V gene: TRBV11-2; CDR3 DNA: TGTGCCAGCGCTGCCGGGCTAGTTGTCTACGAGCAGTACTTC; CDR3 protein: CASAAGLVVYEQYF
clone size: NA; CDR3 length: 14; D gene: NA; J gene: TRBJ1-4; V gene: TRBV15; CDR3 DNA: TGTGCCACCAGCAGAGGGACACGGAATGAAAAACTGTTTTTT; CDR3 protein: CATSRGTRNEKLFF
clone size: many; CDR3 length: 16; D gene: TRBD2; J gene: TRBJ2-2; V gene: TRBV29-1; CDR3 DNA: TGCAGCGTTGAAGCCTCTCCCTTTCGGGGGGCCGGGGAGCTGTTTTTT; CDR3 protein: CSVEASPFRGAGELFF
clone size: many; CDR3 length: 14; D gene: TRBD1; J gene: TRBJ2-7; V gene: TRBV13; CDR3 DNA: TGTGCCAGCAGCCGCCGGGACAGGCTCCACGAGCAGTACTTC; CDR3 protein: CASSRRDRLHEQYF
clone size: NA; CDR3 length: 16; D gene: NA; J gene: TRBJ2-6; V gene: TRBV29-1; CDR3 DNA: TGCAGCGTTGAAAGCACTTACAGGGTTGGGGCCAACGTCCTGACTTTC; CDR3 protein: CSVESTYRVGANVLTF
clone size: few; CDR3 length: 15; D gene: TRBD2; J gene: TRBJ2-7; V gene: TRBV19; CDR3 DNA: TGTGCCAGTAGTATGTTAATAGCGGGTGACTACGAGCAGTACTTC; CDR3 protein: CASSMLIAGDYEQYF
clone size: NA; CDR3 length: 12; D gene: NA; J gene: TRBJ1-4; V gene: TRBV7-2; CDR3 DNA: TGTGCCAGCAGCCCTCAAGGGGTGAAACTATTTTTT; CDR3 protein: CASSPQGVKLFF
clone size: many; CDR3 length: 13; D gene: NA; J gene: TRBJ1-1; V gene: TRBV6-1; CDR3 DNA: TGTGCCAGCACTTTGGGGGCTCGCACTGAAGCTTTCTTT; CDR3 protein: CASTLGARTEAFF
clone size: many; CDR3 length: 14; D gene: TRBD2; J gene: TRBJ2-7; V gene: TRBV2; CDR3 DNA: TGTGCCAGCAGCTTACGACTAGCGGACTACGAGCAGTACTTC; CDR3 protein: CASSLRLADYEQYF
clone size: once; CDR3 length: 13; D gene: NA; J gene: TRBJ2-7; V gene: TRBV20-1; CDR3 DNA: TGCAGTGCTATTTCGGTCTCAGGCAATGAGCAGTACTTC; CDR3 protein: CSAISVSGNEQYF
clone size: many; CDR3 length: 15; D gene: TRBD2; J gene: TRBJ2-7; V gene: TRBV20-1; CDR3 DNA: TGCAGTGCCCCTAGCGCGGCTAGCGGGACCGACGAGCAGTACTTC; CDR3 protein: CSAPSAASGTDEQYF
clone size: NA; CDR3 length: 14; D gene: NA; J gene: TRBJ2-5; V gene: TRBV5-1; CDR3 DNA: TGCGCCAGCAGCCCGACCCCGATAGAAGAGACCCAGTACTTC; CDR3 protein: CASSPTPIEETQYF
clone size: few; CDR3 length: 15; D gene: TRBD2; J gene: TRBJ2-1; V gene: TRBV29-1; CDR3 DNA: TGCAGCGTTGAAGATGGGACTAGCTCCTACAATGAGCAGTTCTTC; CDR3 protein: CSVEDGTSSYNEQFF
clone size: many; CDR3 length: 14; D gene: NA; J gene: TRBJ2-2; V gene: TRBV5-4; CDR3 DNA: TGTGCCAGCAGCCCGGACAGCAACACCGGGGAGCTGTTTTTT; CDR3 protein: CASSPDSNTGELFF
clone size: NA; CDR3 length: 15; D gene: TRBD1; J gene: TRBJ1-5; V gene: TRBV29-1; CDR3 DNA: TGCAGCGGGCGGGGGGGGACAGGGGGCAATCAGCCCCAGCATTTT; CDR3 protein: CSGRGGTGGNQPQHF
clone size: NA; CDR3 length: 14; D gene: TRBD1; J gene: TRBJ1-4; V gene: TRBV7-6; CDR3 DNA: TGTGCCAGCAGCTTTGGGACAGTAGCTGAAAAACTGTTTTTT; CDR3 protein: CASSFGTVAEKLFF
clone size: NA; CDR3 length: 14; D gene: NA; J gene: TRBJ1-6; V gene: TRBV15; CDR3 DNA: TGTGCCACCAGCAGATCAGAGGGGAATTCACCCCTCCACTTT; CDR3 protein: CATSRSEGNSPLHF